This T cell receptor beta chain was captured by sequencing in a study of T cell responses to AZD1222 COVID-19 vaccine. The V gene end was trimmed by 4 bases and the J gene end by 4 bases; junction bases not matched to a gene: 7. The CDR3 has 15 amino acids. Germline CDR1 MGHRA, CDR2 YSYEKL. Repertoires were generated with immunoSEQ multiplex PCR, while TCRdb's copy carries only in-frame clones and drops some. The profile shows 150,000 to 200,000 clones, 75% to 90% of them singletons. Study-wide results and limits: Only a handful of people who got AZD1222 tested seropositive at baseline. Every sample of the repertoires postdated the peak T cell response. Spike was spanned by vaccine-associated CD4 TCRs, with dominance at 160-218 and 743-854. The donors showed a predominance of white British ancestry and of females, with possible underestimation of clonal diversity.

Remarks on this clone: The target antigen is unknown.

This receptor was obtained from an adult in good health. V usage is TRBV4-1 and J usage is TRBJ1-3; 7 bases map to TRBD1. The input for sequencing was peripheral blood, taken on day 0 of AZD1222 vaccination. The DNA for the CDR3 is TGCGCCAGCAGCCCCACAGGGGTGAGCGGAAACACCATATATTTT. Translating gives CASSPTGVSGNTIYF.